This note documents a single TCR beta chain sequence. The sample is drawn from a study of CD8 T cells in Susac syndrome. Germline trimming cut 3 bases from V and 5 bases from J; bases unmatched to any gene: 7. The CDR3 is 14 residues long. The germline V gene encodes CDR1 GTSNPN and CDR2 SVGIG (reference sequence). With random hexamers, roughly 0.45 to 1 ug RNA was reverse transcribed. TCRdb itself ran the immunoSEQ multiplex PCR reads through MiXCR, one entry per CDR3 protein. Of 250,000 to 300,000 distinct CDR3 sequences in the sample, 70% to 90% were seen once. This sequence originates from a human donor with multiple sclerosis. Sequencing was carried out using CD8+ T cells from PBMCs. This chain joins TRBV30 and TRBJ2-5, with 9 bases fitting TRBD2. DNA for the CDR3: TGTGCCTGGAGCTTTTTAGCGGGGGCGGAGACCCAGTACTTC. Translated: CAWSFLAGAETQYF.